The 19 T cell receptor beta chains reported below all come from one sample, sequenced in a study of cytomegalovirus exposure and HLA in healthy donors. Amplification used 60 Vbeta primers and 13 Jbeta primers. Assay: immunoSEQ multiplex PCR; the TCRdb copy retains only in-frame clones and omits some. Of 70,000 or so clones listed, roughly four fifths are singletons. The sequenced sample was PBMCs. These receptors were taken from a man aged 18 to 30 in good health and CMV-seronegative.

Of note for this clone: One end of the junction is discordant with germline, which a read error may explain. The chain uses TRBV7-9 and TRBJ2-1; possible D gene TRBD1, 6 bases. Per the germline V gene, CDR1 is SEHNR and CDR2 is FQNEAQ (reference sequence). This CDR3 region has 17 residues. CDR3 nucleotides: TGTTCCAGCAGCTTAGGAAGGGGGTTCGGCACCTACAATGAGCAGTTCTTC. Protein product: CSSSLGRGFGTYNEQFF.

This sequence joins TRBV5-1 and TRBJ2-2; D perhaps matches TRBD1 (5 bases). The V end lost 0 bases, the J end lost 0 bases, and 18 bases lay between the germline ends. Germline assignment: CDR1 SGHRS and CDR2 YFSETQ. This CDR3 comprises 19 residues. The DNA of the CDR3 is TGCGCCAGCAGCTTGGTGTTCGGACACGCTCAGGCGAACACCGGGGAGCTGTTTTTT. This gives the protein CASSLVFGHAQANTGELFF.

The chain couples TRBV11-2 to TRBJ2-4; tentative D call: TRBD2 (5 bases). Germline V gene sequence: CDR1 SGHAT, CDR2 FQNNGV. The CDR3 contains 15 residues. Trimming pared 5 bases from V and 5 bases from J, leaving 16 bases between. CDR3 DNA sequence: TGTGCCAGCAGCGGCTCACAGTTGGAGGAAAACATTCAGTACTTC. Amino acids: CASSGSQLEENIQYF. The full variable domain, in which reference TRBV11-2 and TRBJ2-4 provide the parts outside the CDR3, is EAGVAQSPRYKIIEKRQSVAFWCNPISGHATLYWYQQILGQGPKLLIQFQNNGVVDDSQLPKDRFSAERLKGVDSTLKIQPAKLEDSAVYLCASSGSQLEENIQYFGAGTRLSVL.

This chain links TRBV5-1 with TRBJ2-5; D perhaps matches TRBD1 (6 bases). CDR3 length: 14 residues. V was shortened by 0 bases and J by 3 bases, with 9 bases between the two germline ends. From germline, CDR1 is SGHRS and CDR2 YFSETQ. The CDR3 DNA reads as TGCGCCAGCAGCTTGGTTGGACAGAAAGAGACCCAGTACTTC. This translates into CASSLVGQKETQYF.

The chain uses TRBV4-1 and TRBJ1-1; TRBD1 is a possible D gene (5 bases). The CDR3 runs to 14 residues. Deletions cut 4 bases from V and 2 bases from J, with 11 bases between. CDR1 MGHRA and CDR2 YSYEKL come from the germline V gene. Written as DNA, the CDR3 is TGCGCCAGCAGCCCCCGACAGAGAAACACTGAAGCTTTCTTT. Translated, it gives CASSPRQRNTEAFF.

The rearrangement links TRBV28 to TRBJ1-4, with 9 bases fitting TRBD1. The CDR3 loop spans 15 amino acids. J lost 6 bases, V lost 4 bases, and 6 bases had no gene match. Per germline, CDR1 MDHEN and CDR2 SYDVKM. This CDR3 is CASSWDRVWDEKLFF. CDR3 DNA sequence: TGTGCCAGCAGTTGGGACAGGGTCTGGGATGAAAAACTGTTTTTT.

The CDR3 loop is CASSTDSIGYEQYF. The CDR3 nucleotides are TGTGCCAGCAGCACCGATTCAATCGGCTACGAGCAGTACTTC. This chain links TRBV5-4 with TRBJ2-7; D gene ambiguous. The CDR3 is made up of 14 amino acids. V shed 4 bases and J shed 3 bases, with 14 bases lying between them. In germline, CDR1 is SGHNT, CDR2 YYREEE (reference sequence).

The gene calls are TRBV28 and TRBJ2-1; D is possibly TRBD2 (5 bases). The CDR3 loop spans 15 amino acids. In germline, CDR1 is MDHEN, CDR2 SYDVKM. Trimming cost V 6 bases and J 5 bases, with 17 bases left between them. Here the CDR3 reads CASSDPGIPNNEQFF. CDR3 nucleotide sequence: TGTGCCAGCAGCGATCCCGGGATACCCAACAATGAGCAGTTCTTC.

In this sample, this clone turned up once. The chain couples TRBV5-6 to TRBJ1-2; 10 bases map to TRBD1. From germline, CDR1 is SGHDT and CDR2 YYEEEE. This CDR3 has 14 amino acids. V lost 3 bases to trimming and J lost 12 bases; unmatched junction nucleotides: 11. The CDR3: CASSYWRQGAGHTF. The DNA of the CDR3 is TGTGCCAGCAGCTATTGGCGACAGGGGGCCGGCCACACCTTC.

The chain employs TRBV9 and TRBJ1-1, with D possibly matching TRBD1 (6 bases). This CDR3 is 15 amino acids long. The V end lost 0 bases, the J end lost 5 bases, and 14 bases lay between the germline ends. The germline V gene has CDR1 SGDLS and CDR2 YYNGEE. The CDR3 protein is CASSVAARGWTEAFF. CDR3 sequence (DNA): TGTGCCAGCAGCGTAGCTGCCAGGGGCTGGACTGAAGCTTTCTTT.

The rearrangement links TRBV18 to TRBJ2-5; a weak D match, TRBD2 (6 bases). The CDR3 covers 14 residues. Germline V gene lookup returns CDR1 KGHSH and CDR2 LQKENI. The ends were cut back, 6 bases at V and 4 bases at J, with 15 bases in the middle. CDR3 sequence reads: CASSDSLGGETQYF. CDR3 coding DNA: TGTGCCAGCTCCGACAGTCTGGGAGGAGAGACCCAGTACTTC.

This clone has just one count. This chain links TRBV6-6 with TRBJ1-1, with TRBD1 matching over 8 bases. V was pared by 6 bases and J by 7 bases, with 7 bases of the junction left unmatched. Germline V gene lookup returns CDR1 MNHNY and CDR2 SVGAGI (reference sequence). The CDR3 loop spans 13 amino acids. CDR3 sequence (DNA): TGTGCCAGCAGCCTTGACAGGGGAATTGAAGCTTTCTTT. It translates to CASSLDRGIEAFF.

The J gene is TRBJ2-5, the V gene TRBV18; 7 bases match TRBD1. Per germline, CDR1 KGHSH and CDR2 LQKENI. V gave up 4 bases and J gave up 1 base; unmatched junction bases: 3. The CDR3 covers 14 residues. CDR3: CASSLGTVQETQYF. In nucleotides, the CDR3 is TGTGCCAGCTCACTAGGGACAGTCCAAGAGACCCAGTACTTC.

CDR3 protein: CASSHQGSGETQYF. The CDR3 DNA reads TGTGCCAGCAGCCACCAGGGTTCGGGAGAGACCCAGTACTTC. J is TRBJ2-5 and V is TRBV5-5, with a tentative D call TRBD1 (5 bases). The V and J ends lost 4 bases and 4 bases respectively, with 14 bases between them. Germline loops: CDR1 SGHKS, CDR2 YYEKEE (reference sequence). The CDR3 spans 14 residues.

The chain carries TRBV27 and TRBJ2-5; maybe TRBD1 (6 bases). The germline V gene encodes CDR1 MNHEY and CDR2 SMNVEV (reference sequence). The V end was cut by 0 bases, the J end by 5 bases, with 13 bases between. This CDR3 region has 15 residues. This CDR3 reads CASSLSPSTGETQYF. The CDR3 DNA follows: TGTGCCAGCAGTTTATCCCCGAGTACAGGGGAGACCCAGTACTTC.

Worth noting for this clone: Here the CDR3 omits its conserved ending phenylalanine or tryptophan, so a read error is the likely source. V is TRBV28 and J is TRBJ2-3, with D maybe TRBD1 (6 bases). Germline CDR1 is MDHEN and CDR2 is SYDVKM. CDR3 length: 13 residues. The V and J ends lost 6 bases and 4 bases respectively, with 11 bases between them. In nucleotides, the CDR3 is TGTGCCAGCAGCAGTGGGGGCCCAGATACGCAGTATTTG. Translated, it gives CASSSGGPDTQYL.

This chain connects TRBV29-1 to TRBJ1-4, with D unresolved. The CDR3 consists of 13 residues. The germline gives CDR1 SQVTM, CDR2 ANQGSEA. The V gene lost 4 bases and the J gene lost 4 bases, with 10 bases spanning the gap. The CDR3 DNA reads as TGCAGCGTTGCGCGGAGGGTTAATGAAAAACTGTTTTTT. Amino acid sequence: CSVARRVNEKLFF. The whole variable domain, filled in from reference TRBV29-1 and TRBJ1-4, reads SAVISQKPSRDICQRGTSLTIQCQVDSQVTMMFWYRQQPGQSLTLIATANQGSEATYESGFVIDKFPISRPNLTFSTLTVSNMSPEDSSIYLCSVARRVNEKLFFGSGTQLSVL.

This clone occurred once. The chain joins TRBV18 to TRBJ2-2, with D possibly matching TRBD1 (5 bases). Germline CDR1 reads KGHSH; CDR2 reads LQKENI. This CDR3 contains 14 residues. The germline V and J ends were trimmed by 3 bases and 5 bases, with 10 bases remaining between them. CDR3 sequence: CASSPQQATGELFF. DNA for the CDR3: TGTGCCAGCTCACCTCAACAGGCGACCGGGGAGCTGTTTTTT.

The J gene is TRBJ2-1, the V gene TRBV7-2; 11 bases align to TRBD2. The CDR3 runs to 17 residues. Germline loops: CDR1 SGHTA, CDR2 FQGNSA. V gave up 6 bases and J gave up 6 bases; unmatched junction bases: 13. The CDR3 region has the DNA TGTGCCAGCAGATCCACAACCGGGACTAGCGGACTCAATGAGCAGTTCTTC. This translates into CASRSTTGTSGLNEQFF.